Below, 2 T cell receptor beta chains from the same sample are listed, as sequenced in a study of CD8+CD57+ T cells in acquired aplastic anemia. According to the study, genomic DNA was the template for TCR beta VDJ and CDR3 profiling. TCRdb used MiXCR to reprocess the reads, holding one entry per CDR3 protein. The sample carries some 150,000 distinct CDR3 sequences, 40% to 50% recorded once. Patients who underwent sequencing had shown CD8+CD57+ cell expansion by flow cytometry. The specimen was sorted CD4+, CD8+, or CD8+CD57+ T cells (not recorded which) from PBMCs. Every receptor here comes from a human donor with aplastic anemia.

The V gene is TRBV2, the J gene TRBJ2-1; D is perhaps TRBD1 (5 bases). Germline CDR1 SNHLY, CDR2 FYNNEI. The CDR3 runs to 14 residues. Deletions cut 2 bases from V and 10 bases from J, with 15 bases between. CDR3 sequence: CASSEPRAPPEQFF. DNA for the CDR3: TGTGCCAGCAGTGAACCCAGGGCGCCGCCAGAGCAGTTCTTC.

On this clonotype: A much bigger clone sits one base away, suggesting this may be a read error. This sequence joins TRBV4-2 and TRBJ1-5; 7 bases are shared with TRBD1. Trimming cost V 4 bases and J 0 bases; bases outside gene matches: 6. The CDR3 consists of 16 residues. Germline V lookup: CDR1 LGHNA, CDR2 YNFKEQ. The CDR3 DNA sequence: TGTGCCAGCAGCCTCGTATGGGACAGTAGCAATCAGCCCCAGCATTTT. Translation gives CASSLVWDSSNQPQHF.